This T cell receptor (beta chain) stems from a study of OX40 agonist ivuxolimab in advanced cancers. This clone was counted only a few times. The antigen is not known. Study-level findings and limits: Among T cells, CD8+ cells averaged more expanded clones than CD4+ cells.

Measured with immunoSEQ multiplex PCR; TCRdb has only the in-frame clones, and not every one. The table lists roughly 28,000 clones, about 90% of them singletons. The CDR3 is 14 amino acids. The germline V gene has CDR1 SGHNT and CDR2 YYREEE (reference sequence). Trimming shortened V by 0 bases and J by 2 bases, and 9 bases separated the two germline ends. Sample: CD4+ or CD8+ T cells sorted from blood, taken in a trial of the OX40 agonist ivuxolimab. The gene calls are TRBV5-4 and TRBJ2-7; the D gene is possibly TRBD2 (5 bases). This sequence was found in an adult with an advanced solid tumor such as melanoma, head and neck, liver or kidney cancer. The CDR3 DNA follows: TGTGCCAGCAGCTTGGGGACGGGGACCTACGAGCAGTACTTC. Translation gives CASSLGTGTYEQYF.